This T cell receptor (beta chain) was sequenced during a study of T cells in Graves' hyperthyroidism and ophthalmopathy. Trimming left V 1 base short and J 10 bases short, with 8 bases between. The CDR3 is 12 amino acids. Germline V CDR1 and CDR2: LGHDT, YNNKEL (reference sequence). This clonotype was detected a few times. Researchers amplified the TCR beta CDR3 regions from RNA transcripts. The HTBI set primed first-round TCR CDR3 RT-PCR. MiXCR, run by TCRdb on the multiplex PCR reads, gives a single entry per CDR3 protein. The table has some 340,000 distinct CDR3 sequences, 12% to 15% seen once. The rearrangement joins TRBV3-1 to TRBJ1-3; D remains ambiguous. Material: blood. This TCR was sampled from a woman aged 40-49 years with Graves' ophthalmopathy. CDR3 sequence: CASSQVGRTIYF. The CDR3 nucleotides are TGTGCCAGCAGCCAAGTCGGTCGGACCATATATTTT. The variable domain in full, with the rest retrieved from reference TRBV3-1 and TRBJ1-3, is DTAVSQTPKYLVTQMGNDKSIKCEQNLGHDTMYWYKQDSKKFLKIMFSYNNKELIINETVPNRFSPKSPDKAHLNLHINSLELGDSAVYFCASSQVGRTIYFGEGSWLTVV.